This TCR beta chain was observed in a study of T cells in localized non-small cell lung cancer. Study-level findings and limits: Median approximately 61 top-100 tumor clones were shared with paired adjacent lung.

Germline V gene lookup returns CDR1 SGHVS and CDR2 FQNEAQ. The CDR3 contains 14 residues. Between the trimmed V and J ends, which lost 5 bases and 6 bases, there was a span of 11 bases. TCRdb's table, derived via immunoSEQ multiplex PCR, lists solely in-frame clones and lacks some. Of under 40,000 clones detected, about nine tenths appear once; the ten largest clones hold less than 5%. Turning to this clone: The antigen is unknown.

The input for sequencing was peripheral blood, taken before any cancer treatment. The V call is TRBV7-8, the J call TRBJ1-6; D is unresolved. The receptor's source is a male donor older than 55 with stage III lung adenocarcinoma. The CDR3 nucleotides are TGTGCCAGCAGCCTCGGTTCGGTTAATTCACCCCTCCACTTT. Amino acid sequence: CASSLGSVNSPLHF. The whole variable domain, filled in from reference TRBV7-8 and TRBJ1-6, reads GAGVSQSPRYKVAKRGQDVALRCDPISGHVSLFWYQQALGQGPEFLTYFQNEAQLDKSGLPSDRFFAERPEGSVSTLKIQRTQQEDSAVYLCASSLGSVNSPLHFGNGTRLTVT.